What follows are 30 T cell receptor beta chains derived from one specimen sequenced in a study of blood T cells in healthy people across ages. A second PCR of 7 to 11 cycles used a sample-barcoded 5' primer and a J-beta primer mix. In TCRdb, the 5' RACE reads were re-called with MiXCR into one record per CDR3 protein. The table has more than 900,000 distinct CDR3 sequences, roughly 24% seen once; the top ten hold around 0.75%. This sample also belongs to another study, concerning T cells of mothers and their children.

Sequencing was performed on blood. The origin of the receptors is a girl aged 2 to 10 in good health.

V usage is TRBV24-1 and J usage is TRBJ2-2, with a weak D call TRBD2 (5 bases). V lost 6 bases, J lost 1 base, and 5 bases lay in between. The CDR3 runs to 13 residues. Germline V CDR1 and CDR2: KGHDR, SFDVKD. CDR3: CATSRGNTGELFF. In DNA form, the CDR3 reads TGTGCCACCAGTCGGGGGAACACCGGGGAGCTGTTTTTT.

This clonotype has a handful of counts. The CDR3 region is CASSLLPETEAFF. CDR3 nucleotides: TGTGCCAGCAGCTTACTACCGGAGACTGAAGCTTTCTTT. The genes are TRBV13 and TRBJ1-1; D is unclear. Trimming took 2 bases from V and 5 from J, leaving 9 bases between them. Germline CDR1 PRHDT, CDR2 FYEKMQ (reference sequence). The CDR3 loop spans 13 amino acids.

This chain connects TRBV5-1 to TRBJ2-7; D unresolved. Trimming left V 0 bases short and J 2 bases short, with 18 bases between. Germline V gives CDR1 SGHRS, CDR2 YFSETQ. This CDR3 spans 17 amino acids. The CDR3 region is CASSLAPPGSAPYEQYF. DNA of the CDR3: TGCGCCAGCAGCTTGGCCCCCCCGGGCTCGGCACCCTACGAGCAGTACTTC.

This clonotype was seen only a few times. The chain joins TRBV29-1 to TRBJ1-1; D uncertain. Germline V lookup: CDR1 SQVTM, CDR2 ANQGSEA. V was pared by 1 base and J by 10 bases, with 22 bases between. CDR3 length equals 15 residues. The CDR3 loop is CSVEGSWTSGSRAFF. The CDR3 nucleotides read TGCAGCGTTGAAGGATCGTGGACGTCGGGATCGAGAGCTTTCTTT. Combining the CDR3 with reference TRBV29-1 and TRBJ1-1 gives the whole variable domain SAVISQKPSRDICQRGTSLTIQCQVDSQVTMMFWYRQQPGQSLTLIATANQGSEATYESGFVIDKFPISRPNLTFSTLTVSNMSPEDSSIYLCSVEGSWTSGSRAFFGQGTRLTVV.

The rearrangement joins TRBV5-1 to TRBJ2-3, with TRBD2 matching 9 bases. There are 14 residues in the CDR3. The V and J ends lost 5 bases and 5 bases, in that order; junction bases with no gene match: 6. Germline CDR1 and CDR2: SGHRS and YFSETQ. The CDR3 protein is CASRASGKQDTQYF. The CDR3 nucleotides read TGCGCCAGCAGAGCTAGCGGGAAGCAAGATACGCAGTATTTT.

The chain has TRBV23-1 and TRBJ1-2, with 7 bases matching TRBD1. TRBV23-1 is annotated as an ORF whose role is uncertain. The CDR3 totals 13 residues. V trimming: 6 bases; J trimming: 14 bases; junction bases outside the gene matches: 15. The CDR3 loop is CASRLILQGKWTF. The CDR3 DNA sequence: TGCGCCAGCAGACTCATCCTACAGGGGAAATGGACCTTC.

This clonotype was seen a handful of times. The chain carries TRBV4-1 and TRBJ2-1, with D possibly being TRBD2 (5 bases). Germline CDR1 and CDR2: MGHRA and YSYEKL. V shed 0 bases and J shed 16 bases, with 16 bases lying between them. The CDR3 contains 13 residues. CDR3 bases: TGCGCCAGCAGCCAAGATATTCCGGGATTTCCCTTCTTC. It is translated as CASSQDIPGFPFF.

The chain couples TRBV5-1 to TRBJ1-4, with no clear D. The CDR3 loop spans 16 amino acids. Trimming pared 1 base from V and 6 bases from J, leaving 16 bases between. Germline lookup yields CDR1 SGHRS and CDR2 YFSETQ. The DNA for the CDR3 is TGCGCCAGCAGCTTGATGTCCACGGCGAGGGATGAAAAACTGTTTTTT. Translating gives CASSLMSTARDEKLFF.

The chain couples TRBV6-5 to TRBJ2-2; unclear D gene. This CDR3 spans 16 amino acids. Germline loops: CDR1 MNHEY, CDR2 SVGAGI. The ends were cut back, 2 bases at V and 2 bases at J, with 12 bases in the middle. The CDR3 DNA reads as TGTGCCAGCAGTTACCTTGGACCAGACAACACCGGGGAGCTGTTTTTT. Its translation: CASSYLGPDNTGELFF.

The chain links TRBV20-1 to TRBJ2-2; D not certain. V was shortened by 5 bases and J by 5 bases, with 9 bases between the two germline ends. CDR1 DFQATT and CDR2 SNEGSKA come from the germline V gene (reference sequence). CDR3 length: 12 amino acids. This CDR3 is CSAPKPTGELFF. In nucleotides, the CDR3 is TGCAGTGCTCCAAAACCAACCGGGGAGCTGTTTTTT.

The chain links TRBV20-1 to TRBJ2-5; 7 bases are a match to TRBD2. CDR1 DFQATT and CDR2 SNEGSKA come from the germline V gene (reference sequence). The V and J ends lost 0 bases and 2 bases, in that order; junction bases with no gene match: 6. There are 15 residues in the CDR3. The CDR3 here is CSARDWLAVQETQYF. In DNA form, the CDR3 reads TGCAGTGCTAGAGATTGGCTAGCGGTACAAGAGACCCAGTACTTC.

The sample holds a few counts of this clonotype. This chain connects TRBV3-1 to TRBJ1-2, with no clear D. Germline CDR1 and CDR2: LGHDT and YNNKEL (reference sequence). This CDR3 spans 12 amino acids. Trimming pared 1 base from V and 7 bases from J, leaving 7 bases between. The CDR3 region has the DNA TGTGCCAGCAGCCAAGCGGAGTCTGGCTACACCTTC. It translates to CASSQAESGYTF.

This chain links TRBV7-9 with TRBJ2-5, with TRBD2 identical over 8 bases. The DNA end lines up better with TRBJ2-1; the J call may be wrong. Per the germline V gene, CDR1 is SEHNR and CDR2 is FQNEAQ (reference sequence). This CDR3 comprises 14 residues. The DNA for the CDR3 is TGTGCCAGCAGCTTCTCGGGGGGGCCTGAGGAGCAGTTCTTC. It codes for CASSFSGGPEEQFF.

There are a few counts of this clonotype. The chain is built from TRBV6-6 and TRBJ2-7, with 10 bases fitting TRBD1. Trimming removed 6 bases from V and 7 bases from J; junction bases left unmatched: 9. The CDR3 runs to 14 residues. Per germline, CDR1 MNHNY and CDR2 SVGAGI (reference sequence). The CDR3 here is CASSPPGQGWEQYF. Written as DNA, the CDR3 is TGTGCCAGCAGCCCACCGGGACAGGGGTGGGAGCAGTACTTC.

This clonotype was observed a handful of times. Compared with germline, one end of the junction differs, possibly owing to a read error. The J gene is TRBJ2-3, the V gene TRBV7-9; the match to TRBD2 covers 14 bases. CDR3 length: 13 amino acids. Germline CDR1 is SEHNR and CDR2 is FQNEAQ (reference sequence). The CDR3 DNA reads TGTGCCAGCAGCTTCACAGGGACTAGCGGGAGCAGGTTT. This codes for CASSFTGTSGSRF.

The rearrangement links TRBV29-1 to TRBJ2-5; no firm D call. Trimming left V 3 bases short and J 4 bases short, with 12 bases between. The CDR3 is 13 amino acids. CDR1 SQVTM and CDR2 ANQGSEA come from the germline V gene. The CDR3 region is CSVDGRYRETQYF. CDR3 sequence (DNA): TGCAGCGTTGATGGCAGGTACCGAGAGACCCAGTACTTC. The full variable domain, its missing parts supplied by reference TRBV29-1 and TRBJ2-5, is SAVISQKPSRDICQRGTSLTIQCQVDSQVTMMFWYRQQPGQSLTLIATANQGSEATYESGFVIDKFPISRPNLTFSTLTVSNMSPEDSSIYLCSVDGRYRETQYFGPGTRLLVL.

In this sample, this clonotype turned up a few times. The chain is built from TRBV28 and TRBJ2-3; possible D gene TRBD1, 6 bases. V was clipped by 5 bases and J by 2 bases, with 14 bases between them. The CDR3 extends over 15 amino acids. CDR1 and CDR2 (germline): MDHEN, SYDVKM. The CDR3 bases are TGTGCCAGCAGTAATACTGGGGGCTCCACAGATACGCAGTATTTT. It translates to CASSNTGGSTDTQYF.

The chain carries TRBV13 and TRBJ2-3; D unclear. Trimming stripped 2 bases from V and 6 bases from J, with 9 bases between. The CDR3 has 13 residues. Germline-derived CDR1 and CDR2 are PRHDT and FYEKMQ (reference sequence). The CDR3 reads CASSLNGRDTQYF. DNA for the CDR3: TGTGCCAGCAGCTTAAACGGGCGGGATACGCAGTATTTT.

The V gene is TRBV4-1, the J gene TRBJ2-5; TRBD2 is a possible D gene (5 bases). Germline V gives CDR1 MGHRA, CDR2 YSYEKL. The length of the CDR3 is 14 residues. V was trimmed by 6 bases and J by 2 bases, leaving 13 bases between them. CDR3 DNA: TGCGCCAGCAGGGGATTAGCGTTTCAAGAGACCCAGTACTTC. This encodes CASRGLAFQETQYF.

This clonotype appeared a few times. The V and J genes are TRBV5-1 and TRBJ2-2; 10 nucleotides line up with TRBD1. J was trimmed by 4 bases and V by 5 bases; bases with no gene match: 5. The CDR3 contains 15 residues. Germline CDR1 is SGHRS and CDR2 is YFSETQ. The DNA for the CDR3 is TGCGCCAGCAGTTCGGGACAGGGGAGCACCGGGGAGCTGTTTTTT. This codes for CASSSGQGSTGELFF.

Only a few counts were recorded for this clonotype. V usage is TRBV7-2 and J usage is TRBJ2-5; 9 bases match TRBD2. The V gene's germline CDR1 is SGHTA and CDR2 FQGNSA. This CDR3 contains 15 residues. V dropped 1 base and J dropped 11; count of bases not matched to a gene: 11. The CDR3 region is CASSLVRTSDYKQYF. The CDR3 coding sequence is TGTGCCAGCAGCTTAGTTCGGACTAGCGACTACAAGCAGTACTTC.

The CDR3 region has the DNA TGTGCCAGCAGTTTTATGGCGAATGAGCAGTTCTTC. This sequence encodes CASSFMANEQFF. This chain joins TRBV12-3 or TRBV12-4 and TRBJ2-1; D ambiguous. Trimming removed 3 bases at V and 7 bases at J, with 7 bases between. The CDR3 spans 12 residues.

This sequence joins TRBV19 and TRBJ1-2, with D possibly matching TRBD1 (5 bases). This CDR3 has 12 residues. Germline CDR1 and CDR2: LNHDA and SQIVND (reference sequence). The V end lost 5 bases, the J end lost 3 bases, and 7 bases lay between the germline ends. CDR3 DNA sequence: TGTGCCAGTAGTCCGGGACACTATGGCTACACCTTC. This encodes CASSPGHYGYTF. The whole variable domain, remainder taken from reference TRBV19 and TRBJ1-2, is DGGITQSPKYLFRKEGQNVTLSCEQNLNHDAMYWYRQDPGQGLRLIYYSQIVNDFQKGDIAEGYSVSREKKESFPLTVTSAQKNPTAFYLCASSPGHYGYTFGSGTRLTVV.

This clonotype was counted only a few times. V is TRBV6-5 and J is TRBJ1-2, with 8 bases aligning to TRBD1. Germline V CDR1 and CDR2: MNHEY, SVGAGI. J lost 2 bases, V lost 6 bases, and 8 bases had no gene match. CDR3 size: 15 residues. The DNA for the CDR3 is TGTGCCAGCAGGGGAGGGACAGGAAAGAACTATGGCTACACCTTC. Its protein is CASRGGTGKNYGYTF.

This chain links TRBV4-3 with TRBJ1-1; D gene ambiguous. Between the trimmed V and J ends, which lost 0 bases and 7 bases, there was a span of 9 bases. This CDR3 spans 13 amino acids. Germline V gene data show CDR1 as LGHNA and CDR2 as YSLEER. CDR3 sequence (DNA): TGCGCCAGCAGCCAAGAACTCGGCCGTGAAGCTTTCTTT. Protein sequence: CASSQELGREAFF.

V usage is TRBV4-2 and J usage is TRBJ2-4; D remains unclear. The V gene's germline CDR1 is LGHNA and CDR2 YNFKEQ. V was shortened by 4 bases and J by 9 bases, with 10 bases between the two germline ends. The CDR3 sequence is 12 residues long. The CDR3: CASSRTKGIQYF. As DNA, the CDR3 is TGTGCCAGCAGCCGGACGAAGGGCATTCAGTACTTC.

This clonotype was counted only a few times. The CDR3 coding sequence is TGTGCCAGCAGCTTCAGGGGACAAGGTGCCCACGAGCAGTACTTC. Translating gives CASSFRGQGAHEQYF. The V and J genes are TRBV11-1 and TRBJ2-7, with TRBD1 as a possible D gene (6 bases). This CDR3 spans 15 amino acids. Deletions cut 3 bases from V and 5 bases from J, with 17 bases between. The V gene's germline CDR1 is SGHAT and CDR2 FQDESV (reference sequence).

The gene calls are TRBV7-2 and TRBJ1-6; possibly TRBD1 for D (5 bases). From germline, CDR1 is SGHTA and CDR2 FQGNSA. With 1 base removed from V and 14 bases from J, the gap between germline ends came to 15 bases. This CDR3 has 14 amino acids. This chain's CDR3 is CASSLEEGRVALHF. CDR3 in DNA: TGTGCCAGCAGCTTAGAAGAGGGGAGGGTGGCCCTCCACTTT.

The rearrangement joins TRBV29-1 to TRBJ2-7; D might be TRBD1 or TRBD2, each matching 5 bases. The J call may be incorrect, as the DNA end agrees better with TRBJ2-1. The V gene's germline CDR1 is SQVTM and CDR2 ANQGSEA. There are 12 residues in the CDR3. The CDR3 DNA reads as TGCAGCGCCAGGGACGGCTACAATGAGCAGTTCTTC. As protein: CSARDGYNEQFF.

V is TRBV7-2 and J is TRBJ2-4, with 14 bases aligning to TRBD2. The V gene end was trimmed by 4 bases and the J gene end by 6 bases; junction bases not matched to a gene: 8. This CDR3 is built from 17 residues. The germline CDR1 and CDR2 sequences are SGHTA and FQGNSA. CDR3 in amino acids: CASSSRLAGGLGNIQYF. The CDR3 bases are TGTGCCAGCAGCTCGAGACTAGCGGGGGGGCTTGGAAACATTCAGTACTTC.